One sample yielded the 21 T cell receptor beta chains listed below, sequenced in a study of identical twins. Each CDR3 protein gets one entry after TCRdb re-called the 5' RACE reads with MiXCR. The table shows 140,000 to 150,000 distinct CDR3 sequences, with under 4.5% occurring only once. The sequencing input was memory T cells sorted from blood. The receptors shown here come from a young man in good health.

The chain recombines TRBV6-4 with TRBJ2-7, with TRBD2 identical over 10 bases. This CDR3 region has 15 residues. The trim removed 3 bases at V and 2 bases at J, leaving 4 bases unmatched. Germline assignment: CDR1 MRHNA and CDR2 SNTAGT. The CDR3 here is CASSEPLAGAYEQYF. The CDR3 DNA follows: TGTGCCAGCAGTGAACCGCTAGCGGGGGCCTACGAGCAGTACTTC.

At least ten counts were recorded for this clonotype. The chain combines TRBV5-1 with TRBJ2-3; 11 positions match TRBD2. From germline, CDR1 is SGHRS and CDR2 YFSETQ. This CDR3 has 18 amino acids. Trimming took 4 bases from V and 0 from J; bases not matched to a gene: 10. CDR3 sequence reads: CASSDHLAGGRSTDTQYF. CDR3 coding DNA: TGCGCCAGCAGCGATCACCTAGCGGGAGGCCGAAGCACAGATACGCAGTATTTT.

This clonotype was counted many times. The chain employs TRBV12-3 or TRBV12-4 and TRBJ1-6; maybe TRBD1 (5 bases). Deletions cut 1 base from V and 7 bases from J, with 11 bases between. This CDR3 spans 15 amino acids. The CDR3 nucleotides are TGTGCCAGCAGTTTAGGGACGGGGCAAAATTCACCCCTCCACTTT. As protein: CASSLGTGQNSPLHF.

This clonotype was seen many times. The V and J genes are TRBV30 and TRBJ2-3, with a weak D call TRBD2 (5 bases). V lost 2 bases, J lost 6 bases, and 9 bases lay in between. This CDR3 has 12 amino acids. Per germline, CDR1 GTSNPN and CDR2 SVGIG (reference sequence). The CDR3 nucleotides are TGTGCCTGGAGTAGAGCGGTGGATACGCAGTATTTT. Encoded protein: CAWSRAVDTQYF.

This clonotype was observed at least ten times. V gene TRBV15 combines with J gene TRBJ2-5; 7 nucleotides align to TRBD2. Unmatched junction bases numbered 7, after V lost 2 bases and J lost 4 bases. Germline V gene data show CDR1 as LNHNV and CDR2 as YYDKDF (reference sequence). The CDR3 length is 15 residues. The DNA of the CDR3 is TGTGCCACCAGCAGAAAGGGCGGGAGAAGAGAGACCCAGTACTTC. Translated: CATSRKGGRRETQYF.

Concerning this clonotype: With a much larger clone just one base away, this may be a read error. The rearrangement uses TRBV11-2 and TRBJ2-7; D is undetermined. This CDR3 is 13 amino acids long. CDR1 and CDR2 (germline): SGHAT, FQNNGV. The CDR3 nucleotides are TGTGCCAGCAGCTTCGCACAGCACTACGGGCAGTACTTC. Encoded protein: CASSFAQHYGQYF.

This clonotype was seen at least ten times. Possible read error: a much larger clone is one base away. This chain uses TRBV7-3 with TRBJ2-6; no definite D call. There are 15 residues in the CDR3. The germline V gene encodes CDR1 SGHTA and CDR2 FQGTGA. The CDR3 region is CASTHLGSKSDVLIF. In DNA form, the CDR3 reads TGTGCCAGCACCCATCTTGGCAGCAAATCGGACGTCCTGATTTTC.

This clonotype was observed at least ten times. This chain links TRBV27 with TRBJ1-5, with D perhaps TRBD1 (5 bases). Trimming took 6 bases from V and 3 from J, leaving 12 bases between them. In germline, CDR1 is MNHEY, CDR2 SMNVEV (reference sequence). The length of the CDR3 is 14 residues. The CDR3 sequence is CASRGGLINQPQHF. CDR3 in DNA: TGTGCCAGCAGGGGGGGATTGATCAATCAGCCCCAGCATTTT.

A few counts support this clonotype. The chain combines TRBV6-4 with TRBJ2-1, with D possibly TRBD2 on 5 matching bases. Trimming cost V 0 bases and J 4 bases, with 7 bases left between them. In germline, CDR1 is MRHNA, CDR2 SNTAGT. The CDR3 has 14 residues. CDR3 sequence reads: CASSDSSEYNEQFF. CDR3 coding DNA: TGTGCCAGCAGTGACTCTAGCGAATACAATGAGCAGTTCTTC.

Note on this clonotype: Given a much more abundant clone one base away, this may be a read error. This rearrangement joins TRBV20-1 to TRBJ2-2, with unresolved D. This CDR3 has 17 residues. CDR1 and CDR2 (germline): DFQATT, SNEGSKA (reference sequence). The CDR3 here is CSARDSRAYANTEELFF. In DNA, the CDR3 is TGCAGTGCTAGAGATAGTAGGGCCTACGCGAACACCGAGGAGCTGTTTTTT.

In its sample, this clonotype was seen many times. The chain links TRBV14 to TRBJ1-2; D is uncertain. The CDR3 runs 14 residues. The V gene's germline CDR1 is SGHDN and CDR2 FVKESK. With 5 bases removed from V and 4 bases from J, the gap between germline ends came to 14 bases. DNA of the CDR3: TGTGCCAGCAGCGCCTCCCGCGGGAGCTATGGCTACACCTTC. Translated, it gives CASSASRGSYGYTF. Looking up the rest from reference TRBV14 and TRBJ1-2 gives the full variable domain: EAGVTQFPSHSVIEKGQTVTLRCDPISGHDNLYWYRRVMGKEIKFLLHFVKESKQDESGMPNNRFLAERTGGTYSTLKVQPAELEDSGVYFCASSASRGSYGYTFGSGTRLTVV.

This clonotype was recorded a few times. The chain carries TRBV6-2 or TRBV6-3 and TRBJ2-1; D is tentatively TRBD1 or TRBD2 (7 bases each). This CDR3 region has 16 residues. Germline V gene lookup returns CDR1 MNHEY and CDR2 SVGEGT. V lost 2 bases to trimming and J lost 3 bases, with 14 bases between them. The CDR3 reads CASSYRAGQNYNEQFF. CDR3 in DNA: TGTGCCAGCAGTTACAGAGCGGGACAGAACTACAATGAGCAGTTCTTC.

This clonotype was seen ten or more times. This chain uses TRBV5-1 with TRBJ1-6, with D perhaps matching TRBD1 (5 bases). Per germline, CDR1 SGHRS and CDR2 YFSETQ. This CDR3 spans 16 amino acids. Between the trimmed V and J ends, which lost 0 bases and 4 bases, there was a span of 11 bases. In DNA form, the CDR3 reads TGCGCCAGCAGCTTGGCACAGGAGTCATATAATTCACCCCTCCACTTT. It is translated as CASSLAQESYNSPLHF.

There are many counts of this clonotype. The rearrangement uses TRBV20-1 and TRBJ2-1, with 10 nucleotides matching TRBD2. V trimming: 4 bases; J trimming: 8 bases; junction bases outside the gene matches: 8. The CDR3 spans 14 residues. Germline loops: CDR1 DFQATT, CDR2 SNEGSKA (reference sequence). The CDR3 spells CSATPGLATDEQFF. The CDR3 DNA sequence: TGCAGTGCTACACCGGGACTAGCGACCGATGAGCAGTTCTTC.

The chain is built from TRBV20-1 and TRBJ2-3, with 13 bases fitting TRBD2. The CDR3 length is 16 residues. Germline CDR1 reads DFQATT; CDR2 reads SNEGSKA (reference sequence). V was pared by 6 bases and J by 2 bases, with 8 bases of the junction left unmatched. The DNA for the CDR3 is TGCAGTGCCGTCGGGGGGACTAGCGGGAACACAGATACGCAGTATTTT. Encoded protein: CSAVGGTSGNTDTQYF.

This clonotype came up many times. V and J are TRBV6-1 and TRBJ1-6, with unresolved D. Trimming stripped 6 bases from V and 9 bases from J, with 12 bases between. The CDR3 contains 13 residues. The germline V gene has CDR1 MNHNS and CDR2 SASEGT. The CDR3 DNA is TGTGCCAGCAGGCTACGTAAAACTTCACCCCTCCACTTT. Protein sequence: CASRLRKTSPLHF.

This clonotype was counted ten times or more. The V gene is TRBV2, the J gene TRBJ1-2; D might be TRBD1 (5 bases). The CDR3 has 13 amino acids. The germline V and J ends were trimmed by 6 bases and 4 bases, with 12 bases remaining between them. The germline gives CDR1 SNHLY, CDR2 FYNNEI. CDR3 nucleotides: TGTGCCAGCAGCGGGGCTCTGAGCTATGGCTACACCTTC. Amino acid sequence: CASSGALSYGYTF.

This clonotype was seen repeatedly, ten times or more. One end of the junction fails to match germline, which may point to a read error. V usage is TRBV20-1 and J usage is TRBJ1-6; 11 nucleotides match TRBD1. The length of the CDR3 is 15 residues. The V gene's germline CDR1 is DFQATT and CDR2 SNEGSKA (reference sequence). In DNA form, the CDR3 reads TGCAGTGCGAGAGGGGGACAGGGGGTTACTTCACCCCTCCACTTT. Translation: CSARGGQGVTSPLHF.

At least ten counts were recorded for this clonotype. The chain links TRBV9 to TRBJ1-5, with D tentatively TRBD1 (6 bases). CDR1 and CDR2 (germline): SGDLS, YYNGEE. Trimming left V 6 bases short and J 6 bases short, with 22 bases between. This CDR3 region has 16 residues. CDR3 protein: CASIPVPGAGSQPQHF. The CDR3 bases are TGTGCCAGCATCCCCGTCCCGGGGGCCGGTAGTCAGCCCCAGCATTTT.

This clonotype came up many times. The chain carries TRBV29-1 and TRBJ1-3; D not resolved. Deletions cut 0 bases from V and 4 bases from J, with 7 bases between. The CDR3 is 13 amino acids. The germline V gene encodes CDR1 SQVTM and CDR2 ANQGSEA. The CDR3, as DNA: TGCAGCGTTGAAGAGTCCGGCGGAAACACCATATATTTT. The encoded protein is CSVEESGGNTIYF. Full variable domain (outside the CDR3, taken from reference TRBV29-1 and TRBJ1-3): SAVISQKPSRDICQRGTSLTIQCQVDSQVTMMFWYRQQPGQSLTLIATANQGSEATYESGFVIDKFPISRPNLTFSTLTVSNMSPEDSSIYLCSVEESGGNTIYFGEGSWLTVV.

This clonotype was found a few times. The gene calls are TRBV14 and TRBJ1-5, with 8 nucleotides matching TRBD1. This CDR3 comprises 17 residues. V gave up 3 bases and J gave up 6 bases; unmatched junction bases: 13. CDR1 is SGHDN and CDR2 is FVKESK in the germline V gene. In DNA, the CDR3 is TGTGCCAGCAGCCAGAGAGGACAGGGAGACCATGGTCAGCCCCAGCATTTT. Protein: CASSQRGQGDHGQPQHF.